The 23 T cell receptor beta chains below all came from one sample that was sequenced in a study of shared clonotypes between healthy human individuals. Libraries were prepared by immunoSEQ multiplex PCR; TCRdb keeps only in-frame clonotypes and omits some of them. The data show 2 million to 2.5 million clones, with 85% to 95% seen just once and approximately 0.4% held by the top ten. The specimen was naive CD4+ T cells from PBMCs. Noted subset: CD45RA+ positively selected. These receptors were collected from a man aged 18 to 30 in good health. Some clones in this sample may be carry-over from other donors' samples.

Worth noting for this clone: This sample also contains other DNA sequences that code for the same CDR3. The gene calls are TRBV5-1 and TRBJ2-2; D perhaps matches TRBD2 (6 bases). There are 15 residues in the CDR3. Germline CDR1 and CDR2: SGHRS and YFSETQ. Trimming left V 0 bases short and J 5 bases short, with 11 bases between. As DNA, the CDR3 is TGCGCCAGCAGCTTGGAAGGGAGGAGTACCGGGGAGCTGTTTTTT. This translates into CASSLEGRSTGELFF. Full variable domain (rest looked up from reference TRBV5-1 and TRBJ2-2): KAGVTQTPRYLIKTRGQQVTLSCSPISGHRSVSWYQQTPGQGLQFLFEYFSETQRNKGNFPGRFSGRQFSNSRSEMNVSTLELGDSALYLCASSLEGRSTGELFFGEGSRLTVL.

In DNA form, the CDR3 reads TGTGCCAGCAGTTTGGGCGGGAGCGACTTCTCCTACGAGCAGTACTTC. Protein product: CASSLGGSDFSYEQYF. The V call is TRBV28, the J call TRBJ2-5, with 7 bases identical to TRBD2. Matching the DNA end better, TRBJ2-7 makes the J call doubtful. CDR1 and CDR2 from the germline V gene are MDHEN and SYDVKM. This CDR3 region has 16 residues.

The chain uses TRBV5-1 and TRBJ2-1; 7 bases match TRBD2. The CDR3 runs to 16 residues. CDR1 SGHRS and CDR2 YFSETQ come from the germline V gene. The trim removed 0 bases at V and 8 bases at J, leaving 11 bases unmatched. The CDR3 reads CASSLVGSSGSYEQFF. The CDR3, as DNA: TGCGCCAGCAGCTTGGTAGGGTCTAGCGGAAGCTATGAGCAGTTCTTC.

This chain uses TRBV20-1 with TRBJ2-1; D not certain. The CDR3 is 11 amino acids. V was shortened by 4 bases and J by 3 bases, with 4 bases between the two germline ends. Germline CDR1 reads DFQATT; CDR2 reads SNEGSKA (reference sequence). DNA for the CDR3: TGCAGTGCTATGGGCTACAATGAGCAGTTCTTC. Its protein is CSAMGYNEQFF.

CDR3 sequence: CASSLYGWGTGELFF. The CDR3 DNA reads as TGTGCCAGCAGTTTATACGGGTGGGGGACCGGGGAGCTGTTTTTT. The chain joins TRBV28 to TRBJ2-2; D tentatively fits TRBD1 or TRBD2 (5 bases each). Germline values: CDR1 MDHEN, CDR2 SYDVKM. V was cut by 1 base and J by 5 bases, with 11 bases left in between. This CDR3 region has 15 residues. Together with reference TRBV28 and TRBJ2-2, the CDR3 gives the full variable domain: DVKVTQSSRYLVKRTGEKVFLECVQDMDHENMFWYRQDPGLGLRLIYFSYDVKMKEKGDIPEGYSVSREKKERFSLILESASTNQTSMYLCASSLYGWGTGELFFGEGSRLTVL.

The gene calls are TRBV19 and TRBJ1-5; D is unclear. Germline V gene lookup returns CDR1 LNHDA and CDR2 SQIVND (reference sequence). The CDR3 extends over 14 amino acids. Trimming stripped 2 bases from V and 3 bases from J, with 8 bases between. CDR3 DNA: TGTGCCAGTAGTATAATAGGCCCCAATCAGCCCCAGCATTTT. Protein sequence: CASSIIGPNQPQHF.

V and J are TRBV9 and TRBJ2-5, with 7 bases aligning to TRBD1. The V and J ends lost 4 bases and 5 bases, in that order; junction bases with no gene match: 11. From germline, CDR1 is SGDLS and CDR2 YYNGEE. The CDR3 length is 15 residues. The CDR3 here is CASSTREGGGETQYF. The CDR3 DNA is TGTGCCAGCAGCACCCGGGAAGGGGGCGGGGAGACCCAGTACTTC.

The chain has TRBV6-5 and TRBJ2-7; 9 bases agree with TRBD1. The CDR3 extends over 15 amino acids. Trimming removed 6 bases from V and 2 bases from J; junction bases left unmatched: 8. CDR1 is MNHEY, CDR2 SVGAGI, per germline. The CDR3 reads CASRRGQGDTYEQYF. The CDR3, as DNA: TGTGCCAGCAGACGGGGACAGGGTGATACCTACGAGCAGTACTTC.

CDR3 nucleotides: TGTGCCAGCAGTGTGTCTAGGGCCCGGGCGGGAGAGACCCAGTACTTC. Translation gives CASSVSRARAGETQYF. This sequence joins TRBV6-1 and TRBJ2-5; a possible D gene is TRBD2 (5 bases). The CDR3 extends over 16 amino acids. Germline V gene lookup returns CDR1 MNHNS and CDR2 SASEGT. V was pared by 4 bases and J by 4 bases, with 19 bases between.

The rearrangement joins TRBV27 to TRBJ1-2; 7 bases are a match to TRBD1. Germline V lookup: CDR1 MNHEY, CDR2 SMNVEV (reference sequence). V was clipped by 4 bases and J by 2 bases; unmatched bases: 7. CDR3 length: 15 residues. The CDR3 nucleotides read TGTGCCAGCAGTTCGCTCGGACAGGCGAACTATGGCTACACCTTC. This gives the protein CASSSLGQANYGYTF.

The genes are TRBV30 and TRBJ1-5, with D possibly being TRBD1 (6 bases). The V end lost 1 base, the J end lost 0 bases, and 13 bases lay between the germline ends. The CDR3 extends over 16 amino acids. The V gene's germline CDR1 is GTSNPN and CDR2 SVGIG (reference sequence). Written as DNA, the CDR3 is TGTGCCTGGAGTGGCCCCAGGGGTTATAGCAATCAGCCCCAGCATTTT. Translating gives CAWSGPRGYSNQPQHF. The variable domain in full, completed from reference TRBV30 and TRBJ1-5, reads SQTIHQWPATLVQPVGSPLSLECTVEGTSNPNLYWYRQAAGRGLQLLFYSVGIGQISSEVPQNLSASRPQDRQFILSSKKLLLSDSGFYLCAWSGPRGYSNQPQHFGDGTRLSIL.

The gene calls are TRBV19 and TRBJ1-5; D may be TRBD1 (6 bases). V lost 3 bases and J 0 bases, leaving 15 bases between the germline ends. Germline assignment: CDR1 LNHDA and CDR2 SQIVND (reference sequence). The CDR3 sequence is 17 residues long. The CDR3 reads CASSIQRRGASNQPQHF. The CDR3, as DNA: TGTGCCAGTAGTATCCAACGCAGGGGCGCTAGCAATCAGCCCCAGCATTTT.

The V gene is TRBV6-6, the J gene TRBJ1-4; D call uncertain. Trimming took 6 bases from V and 5 from J, leaving 19 bases between them. This CDR3 comprises 16 residues. The germline V gene encodes CDR1 MNHNY and CDR2 SVGAGI (reference sequence). CDR3 in amino acids: CASSPRAGMGNEKLFF. CDR3 bases: TGTGCCAGCAGCCCTAGGGCGGGAATGGGGAATGAAAAACTGTTTTTT.

V is TRBV5-4 and J is TRBJ2-1, with TRBD2 as a possible D gene (5 bases). V lost 4 bases and J 0 bases, leaving 20 bases between the germline ends. Per germline, CDR1 SGHNT and CDR2 YYREEE (reference sequence). The CDR3 sequence is 18 residues long. In DNA, the CDR3 is TGTGCCAGCAGCCCTAAATGGGGAGCGTCGAGCTCCTACAATGAGCAGTTCTTC. This gives the protein CASSPKWGASSSYNEQFF. Together with reference TRBV5-4 and TRBJ2-1, the CDR3 gives the full variable domain: ETGVTQSPTHLIKTRGQQVTLRCSSQSGHNTVSWYQQALGQGPQFIFQYYREEENGRGNFPPRFSGLQFPNYSSELNVNALELDDSALYLCASSPKWGASSSYNEQFFGPGTRLTVL.

The chain couples TRBV27 to TRBJ2-5, with TRBD2 identical over 8 bases. CDR3 length equals 16 residues. The germline V gene encodes CDR1 MNHEY and CDR2 SMNVEV (reference sequence). The V segment lost 5 bases and the J segment 4 bases; nucleotides outside the gene matches: 12. CDR3 protein: CASSRESGRIGETQYF. In nucleotides, the CDR3 is TGTGCCAGCAGTCGAGAGAGCGGGAGAATAGGAGAGACCCAGTACTTC.

The chain has TRBV2 and TRBJ1-5; the D gene is possibly TRBD1 (6 bases). With 5 bases removed from V and 0 bases from J, the gap between germline ends came to 11 bases. CDR1 is SNHLY, CDR2 FYNNEI, per germline. The CDR3 totals 15 residues. The CDR3 coding sequence is TGTGCCAGCAGTTCACAGGGCCGTAGCAATCAGCCCCAGCATTTT. It encodes CASSSQGRSNQPQHF. Looking up the rest from reference TRBV2 and TRBJ1-5 gives the full variable domain: EPEVTQTPSHQVTQMGQEVILRCVPISNHLYFYWYRQILGQKVEFLVSFYNNEISEKSEIFDDQFSVERPDGSNFTLKIRSTKLEDSAMYFCASSSQGRSNQPQHFGDGTRLSIL.

V gene TRBV19 combines with J gene TRBJ1-1; D unclear. This CDR3 region has 13 residues. Germline V gene sequence: CDR1 LNHDA, CDR2 SQIVND (reference sequence). Trimming removed 5 bases at V and 1 base at J, with 8 bases between. CDR3 sequence reads: CASSDIENTEAFF. CDR3 nucleotides: TGTGCCAGTAGTGACATAGAGAACACTGAAGCTTTCTTT.

This clone appeared a single time. The CDR3 nucleotides are TGTGCCAGCAGTCAAAGCGGGCGAACCTACGAGCAGTACTTC. Amino acids: CASSQSGRTYEQYF. The chain combines TRBV27 with TRBJ2-7, with a tentative D call TRBD2 (6 bases). This CDR3 region has 14 residues. In germline, CDR1 is MNHEY, CDR2 SMNVEV (reference sequence). The V end was cut by 5 bases, the J end by 2 bases, with 13 bases between.

This chain connects TRBV5-4 to TRBJ2-7, with 16 positions matching TRBD2. J gave up 1 base and V 3 bases, and 4 bases lay outside the gene matches. The germline gives CDR1 SGHNT, CDR2 YYREEE (reference sequence). This CDR3 has 17 residues. In DNA form, the CDR3 reads TGTGCCAGCAGCTCGGGACTAGCGGGAGGGTTGTCCTACGAGCAGTACTTC. This gives the protein CASSSGLAGGLSYEQYF.

This chain joins TRBV5-1 and TRBJ2-2; D is possibly TRBD2 (6 bases). CDR1 and CDR2 from the germline V gene are SGHRS and YFSETQ. The CDR3 extends over 16 amino acids. V lost 0 bases, J lost 6 bases, and 15 bases lay in between. The CDR3 nucleotides read TGCGCCAGCAGCTTGGCCAAACTCGGGAGCTCCGGGGAGCTGTTTTTT. This encodes CASSLAKLGSSGELFF.

The chain recombines TRBV5-1 with TRBJ2-2; D tentatively fits TRBD1 or TRBD2 (5 bases each). Germline CDR1 is SGHRS and CDR2 is YFSETQ. The length of the CDR3 is 14 residues. Trimming removed 4 bases from V and 5 bases from J, with 12 bases in between. The CDR3 nucleotides read TGCGCCAGCAGCCATCAGGGAGAGACCGGGGAGCTGTTTTTT. It is translated as CASSHQGETGELFF.

This chain links TRBV29-1 with TRBJ1-1; D is unresolved. The germline gives CDR1 SQVTM, CDR2 ANQGSEA. CDR3 size: 13 residues. Trimming left V 4 bases short and J 6 bases short, with 15 bases between. The CDR3 protein is CSVALRLDAEAFF. CDR3 bases: TGCAGCGTTGCACTCCGCTTAGACGCTGAAGCTTTCTTT.

The count of this clone is one. CDR3 sequence (DNA): TGTGCCAGCAGAGTCACAGGGGGCTCCCGGGAGCAAGAGACCCAGTACTTC. This sequence encodes CASRVTGGSREQETQYF. This chain connects TRBV28 to TRBJ2-5; 9 bases line up with TRBD1. The germline V gene encodes CDR1 MDHEN and CDR2 SYDVKM. V dropped 6 bases and J dropped 2; count of bases not matched to a gene: 13. The CDR3 contains 17 residues.